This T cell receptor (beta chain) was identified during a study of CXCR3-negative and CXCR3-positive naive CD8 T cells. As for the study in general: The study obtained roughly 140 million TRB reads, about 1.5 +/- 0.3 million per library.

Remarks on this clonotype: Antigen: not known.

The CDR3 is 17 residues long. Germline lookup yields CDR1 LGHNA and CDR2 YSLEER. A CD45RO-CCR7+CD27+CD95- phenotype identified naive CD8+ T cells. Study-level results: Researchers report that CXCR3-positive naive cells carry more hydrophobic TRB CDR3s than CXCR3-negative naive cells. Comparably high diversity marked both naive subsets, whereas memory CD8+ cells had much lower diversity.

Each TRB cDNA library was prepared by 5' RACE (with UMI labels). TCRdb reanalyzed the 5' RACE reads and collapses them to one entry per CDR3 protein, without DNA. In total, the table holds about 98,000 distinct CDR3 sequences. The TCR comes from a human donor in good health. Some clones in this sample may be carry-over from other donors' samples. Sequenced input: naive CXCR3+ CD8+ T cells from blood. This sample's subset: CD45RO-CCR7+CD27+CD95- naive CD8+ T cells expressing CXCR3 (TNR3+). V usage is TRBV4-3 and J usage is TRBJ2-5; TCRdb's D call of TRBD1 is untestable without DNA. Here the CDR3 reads CASSQDAAGGHGETQYF.